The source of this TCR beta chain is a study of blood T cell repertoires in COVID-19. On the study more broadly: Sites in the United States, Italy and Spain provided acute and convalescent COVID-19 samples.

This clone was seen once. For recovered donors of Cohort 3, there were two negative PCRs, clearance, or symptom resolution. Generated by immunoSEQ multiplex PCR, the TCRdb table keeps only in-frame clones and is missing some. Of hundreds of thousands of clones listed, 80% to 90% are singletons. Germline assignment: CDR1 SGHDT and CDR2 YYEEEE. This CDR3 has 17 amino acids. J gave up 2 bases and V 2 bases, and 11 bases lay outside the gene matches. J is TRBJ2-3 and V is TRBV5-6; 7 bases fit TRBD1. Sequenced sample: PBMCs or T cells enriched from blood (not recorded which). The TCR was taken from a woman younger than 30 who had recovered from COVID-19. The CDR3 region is CASSLVRGTYTTDTQYF. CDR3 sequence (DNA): TGTGCCAGCAGCTTAGTCAGGGGGACATACACCACAGATACGCAGTATTTT. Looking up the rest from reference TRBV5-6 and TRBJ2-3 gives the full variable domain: DAGVTQSPTHLIKTRGQQVTLRCSPKSGHDTVSWYQQALGQGPQFIFQYYEEEERQRGNFPDRFSGHQFPNYSSELNVNALLLGDSALYLCASSLVRGTYTTDTQYFGPGTRLTVL.